This T cell receptor beta chain appears in the sequencing data of a study of cytomegalovirus exposure and HLA in healthy donors. With regard to this clone: Its cognate antigen is unknown.

At collection, donors were nominally healthy, but unrecorded immune exposures were probable. This PCR relied on a set of 60 Vbeta primers and 13 Jbeta primers. TCRdb's copy holds only in-frame clones and misses some; the assay was immunoSEQ multiplex PCR. The top ten clones hold more than 2% of a sample with 150,000 to 200,000 clones, approximately 84% of them seen once. Study-level points and caveats: Later findings reportedly placed an Asian-associated ancestry cluster below the approximately 670-donor mean for N-insertions. DRB1 showed the most TCR associations and HLA-C the fewest in a later analysis, as rates varied by HLA locus.

V shed 0 bases and J 6 bases; nucleotides not matched to a gene: 2. The V gene's germline CDR1 is SGHKS and CDR2 YYEKEE (reference sequence). CDR3 length: 14 amino acids. The chain recombines TRBV5-5 with TRBJ2-2; TRBD1 matches at 7 bases. This TCR derives from a man younger than 35 in good health and CMV-seropositive. What was sequenced was PBMCs. CDR3 in DNA: TGTGCCAGCAGCTTGGGGACAGGAGCCGGGGAGCTGTTTTTT. Translation gives CASSLGTGAGELFF. The full variable domain, completed using reference TRBV5-5 and TRBJ2-2, is DAGVTQSPTHLIKTRGQQVTLRCSPISGHKSVSWYQQVLGQGPQFIFQYYEKEERGRGNFPDRFSARQFPNYSSELNVNALLLGDSALYLCASSLGTGAGELFFGEGSRLTVL.